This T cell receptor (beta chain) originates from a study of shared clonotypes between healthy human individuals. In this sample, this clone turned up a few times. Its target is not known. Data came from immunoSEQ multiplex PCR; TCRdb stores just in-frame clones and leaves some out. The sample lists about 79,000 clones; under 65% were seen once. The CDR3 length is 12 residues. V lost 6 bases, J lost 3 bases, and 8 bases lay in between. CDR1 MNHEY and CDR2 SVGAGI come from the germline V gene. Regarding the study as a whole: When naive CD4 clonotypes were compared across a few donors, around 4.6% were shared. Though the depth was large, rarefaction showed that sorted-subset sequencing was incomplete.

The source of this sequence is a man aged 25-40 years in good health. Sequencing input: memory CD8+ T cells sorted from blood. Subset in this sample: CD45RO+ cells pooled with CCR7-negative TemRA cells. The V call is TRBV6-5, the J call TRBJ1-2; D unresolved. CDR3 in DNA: TGTGCCAGCAGAAATAACGACTATGGCTACACCTTC. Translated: CASRNNDYGYTF.